The 27 T cell receptor beta chains below come from one sample, sequenced in a study of cytomegalovirus exposure and HLA in healthy donors. The PCR contained 60 Vbeta and 13 Jbeta primers. TCRdb's copy holds only in-frame clones and misses some; the assay was immunoSEQ multiplex PCR. The sample spans roughly 120,000 clones; the ten largest clones claim 3.6%. Sequences were obtained from PBMCs. The source of these receptors is a man aged 18-30 years in good health and CMV-seronegative.

This chain connects TRBV6-1 to TRBJ2-3; 12 positions agree with TRBD2. The CDR3 has 16 residues. Losses at the gene ends were 3 bases for V and 8 bases for J; bases not matched to a gene: 9. Germline-derived CDR1 and CDR2 are MNHNS and SASEGT. CDR3 amino acids: CASSDQLAGGKLTQYF. CDR3 bases: TGTGCCAGCAGTGATCAACTAGCGGGGGGAAAGCTTACGCAGTATTTT.

The rearrangement uses TRBV5-4 and TRBJ2-1; TRBD2 agrees at 9 bases. CDR3 size: 15 residues. The J segment lost 6 bases and the V segment lost 5 bases, leaving 9 bases of the junction unmatched. CDR1 SGHNT and CDR2 YYREEE come from the germline V gene (reference sequence). The CDR3 bases are TGTGCCAGCAGGAAAGCGGGAGGCCTCTCCAATGAGCAGTTCTTC. Its protein is CASRKAGGLSNEQFF.

The chain has TRBV18 and TRBJ1-4; weak D call: TRBD1 (5 bases). The germline V gene has CDR1 KGHSH and CDR2 LQKENI. The CDR3 covers 15 residues. Trimming removed 2 bases from V and 7 bases from J, with 14 bases in between. CDR3: CASSPGGGSSEKLFF. DNA for the CDR3: TGTGCCAGCTCACCAGGGGGAGGGTCCAGTGAAAAACTGTTTTTT.

V and J are TRBV2 and TRBJ2-3; possible D gene TRBD2, 5 bases. The germline V and J ends were trimmed by 8 bases and 6 bases, with 18 bases remaining between them. The CDR3 consists of 14 residues. Germline assignment: CDR1 SNHLY and CDR2 FYNNEI. This CDR3 reads CASGRTPRMDTQYF. As DNA, the CDR3 is TGTGCCAGCGGTCGGACTCCCAGGATGGATACGCAGTATTTT.

J is TRBJ1-2 and V is TRBV5-1; 12 bases are shared with TRBD1. V was pared by 4 bases and J by 2 bases, with 9 bases of the junction left unmatched. The CDR3 has 17 amino acids. Germline values: CDR1 SGHRS, CDR2 YFSETQ. The CDR3 DNA is TGCGCCAGCAGCCTCCGGGACAGGGGGCGTGAGAACTATGGCTACACCTTC. This sequence encodes CASSLRDRGRENYGYTF. Full variable domain (rest looked up from reference TRBV5-1 and TRBJ1-2): KAGVTQTPRYLIKTRGQQVTLSCSPISGHRSVSWYQQTPGQGLQFLFEYFSETQRNKGNFPGRFSGRQFSNSRSEMNVSTLELGDSALYLCASSLRDRGRENYGYTFGSGTRLTVV.

The chain has TRBV2 and TRBJ1-5; TRBD1 is a possible D gene (5 bases). This CDR3 is 14 amino acids long. The V gene's germline CDR1 is SNHLY and CDR2 FYNNEI. The V end lost 6 bases, the J end lost 0 bases, and 9 bases lay between the germline ends. The DNA of the CDR3 is TGTGCCAGCAGCGGGGGGGGTAGCAATCAGCCCCAGCATTTT. It is translated as CASSGGGSNQPQHF.

V usage is TRBV19 and J usage is TRBJ2-2, with D maybe TRBD2 (7 bases). Between the trimmed V and J ends, which lost 6 bases and 5 bases, there was a span of 13 bases. The CDR3 has 14 amino acids. Germline CDR1 reads LNHDA; CDR2 reads SQIVND (reference sequence). CDR3 in DNA: TGTGCCAGTAGGGGAGGGGGGGGTACCGGGGAGCTGTTTTTT. Residues: CASRGGGGTGELFF.

About this clone: At one end, the junction sequence differs from germline, possibly due to a read error. The rearrangement joins TRBV28 to TRBJ1-2, with 8 bases aligning to TRBD1. Germline loops: CDR1 MDHEN, CDR2 SYDVKM. The CDR3 consists of 13 residues. CDR3 nucleotide sequence: TGTGCCAGCAGCCCGACAGGGGAAGATGGCTACTCCTTC. Protein sequence: CASSPTGEDGYSF.

This sequence joins TRBV5-6 and TRBJ2-5, with TRBD2 matching 7 bases. The CDR3 runs 14 residues. The germline V gene has CDR1 SGHDT and CDR2 YYEEEE. Trimming cost V 3 bases and J 5 bases; bases outside gene matches: 7. The CDR3 loop reads CASSWAQGGETQYF. Here the CDR3 DNA reads TGTGCCAGCAGCTGGGCGCAGGGAGGGGAGACCCAGTACTTC.

The J gene is TRBJ1-3, the V gene TRBV6-1; the D is unclear. Germline-derived CDR1 and CDR2 are MNHNS and SASEGT. CDR3 size: 14 residues. Trimming took 4 bases from V and 0 from J, leaving 7 bases between them. The CDR3 loop is CASSASTSGNTIYF. The CDR3 bases are TGTGCCAGCAGTGCGTCTACCTCTGGAAACACCATATATTTT.

The V and J genes are TRBV19 and TRBJ2-3; 13 bases align to TRBD2. The J segment lost 8 bases and the V segment lost 7 bases, leaving 9 bases of the junction unmatched. The length of the CDR3 is 15 residues. Germline CDR1 is LNHDA and CDR2 is SQIVND (reference sequence). CDR3: CASIGTSGVLSTQYF. The DNA for the CDR3 is TGTGCCAGTATCGGGACTAGCGGGGTACTAAGTACGCAGTATTTT.

V usage is TRBV10-3 and J usage is TRBJ2-2; 12 nucleotides agree with TRBD1. The V segment lost 7 bases and the J segment 7 bases; nucleotides outside the gene matches: 4. This CDR3 has 14 residues. CDR1 ENHRY and CDR2 SYGVKD come from the germline V gene. The CDR3 nucleotides are TGTGCCATCAAGGGACAGGGGGCGAGCGGGGAGCTGTTTTTT. Protein product: CAIKGQGASGELFF.

CDR3 sequence reads: CASSQDRGTYEQYF. The DNA for the CDR3 is TGTGCCAGCAGCCAAGACAGGGGAACCTACGAGCAGTACTTC. The chain joins TRBV16 to TRBJ2-7; 8 bases agree with TRBD1. The CDR3 contains 14 residues. Looked up from germline, CDR1 is KGHSY and CDR2 is FQNENV. Trimming removed 2 bases from V and 2 bases from J; junction bases left unmatched: 2. The full variable domain, completed using reference TRBV16 and TRBJ2-7, is GEEVAQTPKHLVRGEGQKAKLYCAPIKGHSYVFWYQQVLKNEFKFLISFQNENVFDETGMPKERFSAKCLPNSPCSLEIQATKLEDSAVYFCASSQDRGTYEQYFGPGTRLTVT.

This chain connects TRBV6-1 to TRBJ1-1, with TRBD1 as a possible D gene (6 bases). Trimming pared 5 bases from V and 0 bases from J, leaving 10 bases between. This CDR3 has 14 residues. Per the germline V gene, CDR1 is MNHNS and CDR2 is SASEGT. The CDR3 spells CASSKDRLNTEAFF. The CDR3 DNA reads TGTGCCAGCAGTAAAGACAGGTTGAACACTGAAGCTTTCTTT.

The V gene is TRBV28, the J gene TRBJ2-6; D gene ambiguous. The CDR3 loop spans 15 amino acids. CDR1 and CDR2 from the germline V gene are MDHEN and SYDVKM. Trimming took 3 bases from V and 1 from J, leaving 7 bases between them. CDR3 nucleotides: TGTGCCAGCAGTTTTTTAGATTCTGGGGCCAACGTCCTGACTTTC. Residues: CASSFLDSGANVLTF.

The genes are TRBV5-5 and TRBJ2-7; D remains ambiguous. With 0 bases removed from V and 3 bases from J, the gap between germline ends came to 7 bases. This CDR3 has 13 residues. From germline, CDR1 is SGHKS and CDR2 YYEKEE (reference sequence). The CDR3 spells CASSLAQSYEQYF. CDR3 bases: TGTGCCAGCAGCTTGGCACAGAGCTACGAGCAGTACTTC.

This chain joins TRBV18 and TRBJ1-4; D remains ambiguous. Germline V lookup: CDR1 KGHSH, CDR2 LQKENI. The V and J ends lost 2 bases and 8 bases respectively, with 12 bases between them. The CDR3 spans 14 residues. The CDR3 loop reads CASSPRGNKEKLFF. The CDR3 coding sequence is TGTGCCAGCTCACCAAGAGGGAACAAGGAAAAACTGTTTTTT.

V is TRBV13 and J is TRBJ2-2, with 9 bases aligning to TRBD1. CDR1 is PRHDT and CDR2 is FYEKMQ in the germline V gene (reference sequence). This CDR3 has 19 amino acids. The V gene end was trimmed by 0 bases and the J gene end by 1 base; junction bases not matched to a gene: 9. The CDR3 sequence is CASSLGTWTGDKNTGELFF. CDR3 DNA: TGTGCCAGCAGCTTAGGTACGTGGACAGGGGACAAGAACACCGGGGAGCTGTTTTTT. The full variable domain, in which reference TRBV13 and TRBJ2-2 provide the parts outside the CDR3, is AAGVIQSPRHLIKEKRETATLKCYPIPRHDTVYWYQQGPGQDPQFLISFYEKMQSDKGSIPDRFSAQQFSDYHSELNMSSLELGDSALYFCASSLGTWTGDKNTGELFFGEGSRLTVL.

V and J are TRBV27 and TRBJ1-5; possibly TRBD1 for D (5 bases). Germline V gene data show CDR1 as MNHEY and CDR2 as SMNVEV (reference sequence). V was shortened by 3 bases and J by 7 bases, with 16 bases between the two germline ends. The CDR3 contains 15 residues. The CDR3: CASSFKGLDGQPQHF. The DNA for the CDR3 is TGTGCCAGCAGTTTTAAGGGGTTGGATGGACAGCCCCAGCATTTT.

The chain links TRBV5-4 to TRBJ2-7; 9 nucleotides match TRBD1. The CDR3 consists of 14 residues. Germline V gene sequence: CDR1 SGHNT, CDR2 YYREEE (reference sequence). The ends lost 4 bases at V and 4 bases at J; junction bases unmatched: 6. CDR3 protein: CASSHGQGRYEQYF. CDR3 nucleotide sequence: TGTGCCAGCAGCCACGGACAGGGGAGGTACGAGCAGTACTTC.

V usage is TRBV28 and J usage is TRBJ1-5; no definite D call. Per germline, CDR1 MDHEN and CDR2 SYDVKM. The CDR3 is 16 residues long. V shed 4 bases and J shed 4 bases, with 17 bases lying between them. The CDR3 spells CASSSSVRGVNQPQHF. In DNA, the CDR3 is TGTGCCAGCAGTTCTAGCGTGCGGGGTGTAAATCAGCCCCAGCATTTT.

The rearrangement links TRBV6-6 to TRBJ2-1; TRBD2 aligns across 11 bases. The CDR3 length is 16 residues. Germline values: CDR1 MNHNY, CDR2 SVGAGI (reference sequence). The V gene end was trimmed by 3 bases and the J gene end by 3 bases; junction bases not matched to a gene: 4. The CDR3 coding sequence is TGTGCCAGCAGTTATTCCGGGACTAGCGGCTACAATGAGCAGTTCTTC. Residues: CASSYSGTSGYNEQFF.

V usage is TRBV19 and J usage is TRBJ1-2; D gene uncertain. V dropped 3 bases and J dropped 0 bases, with 8 bases sitting between them. The CDR3 totals 14 residues. The germline V gene encodes CDR1 LNHDA and CDR2 SQIVND (reference sequence). The CDR3 nucleotides are TGTGCCAGTAGTATCCTAACAGCTAACTATGGCTACACCTTC. Residues: CASSILTANYGYTF.

V is TRBV19 and J is TRBJ2-1, with 11 bases fitting TRBD2. Losses at the gene ends were 7 bases for V and 8 bases for J; bases not matched to a gene: 13. Germline V gives CDR1 LNHDA, CDR2 SQIVND (reference sequence). The CDR3 is 16 residues long. As DNA, the CDR3 is TGTGCCAGTACCGGGACTAGCGGTGCAGTGATGGATGAGCAGTTCTTC. Amino acid sequence: CASTGTSGAVMDEQFF.

The chain uses TRBV28 and TRBJ2-3; a possible D gene is TRBD2 (6 bases). Germline CDR1 MDHEN, CDR2 SYDVKM. V was clipped by 2 bases and J by 2 bases, with 11 bases between them. The CDR3 contains 15 residues. This CDR3 is CASSLAAGPTDTQYF. CDR3 bases: TGTGCCAGCAGTTTAGCAGCGGGCCCCACAGATACGCAGTATTTT.

The genes are TRBV30 and TRBJ1-4; D is undetermined. Germline V gene data show CDR1 as GTSNPN and CDR2 as SVGIG (reference sequence). The CDR3 covers 13 residues. V was pared by 1 base and J by 2 bases, with 5 bases between. In DNA form, the CDR3 reads TGTGCCTGGAGTGCTACCACTAATGAAAAACTGTTTTTT. This gives the protein CAWSATTNEKLFF.

The chain has TRBV6-5 and TRBJ2-2; TRBD1 agrees at 12 bases. The J segment lost 3 bases and the V segment lost 7 bases, leaving 3 bases of the junction unmatched. The V gene's germline CDR1 is MNHEY and CDR2 SVGAGI. The CDR3 loop spans 15 amino acids. As DNA, the CDR3 is TGTGCCAGCACCCGGGACAGGGGGCACACCGGGGAGCTGTTTTTT. Translating gives CASTRDRGHTGELFF.